A selection of T cell receptor beta chains follows, all from one sample in a study of blood T cell repertoires in COVID-19. Using immunoSEQ multiplex PCR, the repertoire was profiled, and TCRdb retains in-frame clones only, with some absent. The repertoire consists of fewer than 250,000 clones, with 80% to 90% occurring once and the leading ten covering 0.85% to 1%. The sequenced sample was peripheral blood. The origin of the receptors is a man between 40 and 49 years old with acute or convalescent COVID-19. CDR3s include the opening cysteine and the closing phenylalanine or tryptophan. Each record gives: V gene, clone size, J gene, D gene, CDR3 DNA, CDR3 protein. D genes are given only for firm matches. Clone sizes are given selectively: once, few, many, or a class where the clone is expanded.

TRBV2	-	TRBJ2-3	-	TGTGCCAGCAGTGACCCGACGGCGGGTGAGAGAAGCACAGATACGCAGTATTTT	CASSDPTAGERSTDTQYF
TRBV5-7	-	TRBJ1-4	TRBD1	TGTGCCAGCAGCCCCCCCTGGGACAGAATTAATGAAAAACTGTTTTTT	CASSPPWDRINEKLFF
TRBV27	-	TRBJ1-2	TRBD1	TGTGCCAGCAGTTTTCGGACAGGGGAAAACTATGGCTACACCTTC	CASSFRTGENYGYTF
TRBV16	-	TRBJ1-2	-	TGTGCCAGCAGCCAATCGTTACAGCACTATGGCTACACCTTC	CASSQSLQHYGYTF
TRBV9	-	TRBJ2-7	TRBD2	TGTGCCAGCAGCGTAGAGGGCGGGAGCTCCTACGAGCAGTACTTC	CASSVEGGSSYEQYF
TRBV2	few	TRBJ2-2	TRBD1	TGTGCCAGCTACACCGGGACAGGTACCGGGGAGCTGTTTTTT	CASYTGTGTGELFF
TRBV5-1	-	TRBJ1-2	-	TGCGCCAGCAGCTATCGAGGGGGGCGGGAGGATGGCTACACCTTC	CASSYRGGREDGYTF
TRBV19	-	TRBJ2-7	-	TGTGCCACCACGTCAGCCTACGAGCAGTACTTC	CATTSAYEQYF
TRBV3-1/TRBV3-2	-	TRBJ1-2	-	TGTGCCAGCAGCCTGCGGGACGGTAACTATGGCTACACCTTC	CASSLRDGNYGYTF
TRBV29-1	-	TRBJ1-2	TRBD1	TGCAGCGTTGAAGAGTTCCGGGACAGTCACTATGGCTACACCTTC	CSVEEFRDSHYGYTF
TRBV7-9	-	TRBJ1-6	-	TGTGCCTCTTCGGGGGGCAATAACTCACCCCTCCACTTT	CASSGGNNSPLHF
TRBV7-8	-	TRBJ1-4	-	TGTGCCAGCAGCTCAGCTGGGACAAATGAAAAACTGTTTTTT	CASSSAGTNEKLFF
TRBV7-2	-	TRBJ1-5	TRBD1	TGTGCCAGCAGTTATTGGACAGGGAGGGATCAGCCCCAGCATTTT	CASSYWTGRDQPQHF
TRBV2	-	TRBJ1-2	-	TGTGCCAGCACCAGGGAAAGGACTAGCTATGGCTACACCTTC	CASTRERTSYGYTF
TRBV18	-	TRBJ1-5	-	TGTGCCAGCTCCCCGGGGAGCAATCAGCCCCAGCATTTT	CASSPGSNQPQHF
TRBV19	few	TRBJ2-7	TRBD1	TGTGCCAGTAGTTCCCTCCGGGACAGGGATTCCTACGAGCAGTACTTC	CASSSLRDRDSYEQYF
TRBV7-2	-	TRBJ2-2	TRBD2	TGTGCCAGCCCTGGGACTAGCGGCACCGGGGAGCTGTTTTTT	CASPGTSGTGELFF
TRBV2	-	TRBJ2-3	-	TGTGCCAGCAGGTCCCCCAGTTCCCCCCCGAGGGATACGCAGTATTTT	CASRSPSSPPRDTQYF
TRBV29-1	-	TRBJ1-1	TRBD1	TGCAGCGTCCTCCGGGACAGGAACACTGAAGCTTTCTTT	CSVLRDRNTEAFF
TRBV28	-	TRBJ2-3	TRBD1	TGTGCCAGCAGTTTTAGGACAGGGTTTTCAACAGATACGCAGTATTTT	CASSFRTGFSTDTQYF
TRBV6-2/TRBV6-3	-	TRBJ1-2	-	TGTGCCAGCAGCACTCCAGGGGATGGCTACACCTTC	CASSTPGDGYTF
TRBV6-5	-	TRBJ1-2	-	TGTGCCACCGGCCAGGGGCCCAACTATGGCTACACCTTC	CATGQGPNYGYTF
TRBV9	once	TRBJ2-1	TRBD2	TGTGCCAGCAGCGCCAGCTCGCGGACTAGCAATGAGCAGTTCTTC	CASSASSRTSNEQFF
TRBV27	-	TRBJ1-1	-	TGTGCCAGCAGTAAAGGGGGAACTGAAGCTTTCTTT	CASSKGGTEAFF
TRBV18	-	TRBJ2-3	-	TGTGCCAGCTCGCCGGACACCGGCACAGATACGCAGTATTTT	CASSPDTGTDTQYF
TRBV6-6	-	TRBJ2-3	-	TGTGCCAGCAGTTTAACGGCGGCAGATACGCAGTATTTT	CASSLTAADTQYF
TRBV11-2	few	TRBJ1-3	-	TGTGCCAGCAGCTTAGAGCGAAGGGGCAGGAACACCATATATTTT	CASSLERRGRNTIYF
TRBV5-6	few	TRBJ1-1	-	TGTGCCAGCAGCTTGGTTCAGTCGAACACTGAAGCTTTCTTT	CASSLVQSNTEAFF
TRBV5-1	-	TRBJ1-1	TRBD1	TGCGCCAGCAGCCCAGACAGGGGTACTGAAGCTTTCTTT	CASSPDRGTEAFF
TRBV18	-	TRBJ2-5	-	TGTGCCAGCCGAACAGGGATTCAAGAGACCCAGTACTTC	CASRTGIQETQYF
TRBV6-5	-	TRBJ2-1	-	TGTGCCAGCACCCGCGGGTATCTTCAATACAATGAGCAGTTCTTC	CASTRGYLQYNEQFF
TRBV5-6	few	TRBJ2-7	-	TGTGCCAGCAGCTTCCGGACAGCGCCCTACGAGCAGTACTTC	CASSFRTAPYEQYF
TRBV28	-	TRBJ1-5	TRBD1	TGTGCCAGTCATTACAGGGGGTTGGGACAGCCCCAGCATTTT	CASHYRGLGQPQHF
TRBV28	-	TRBJ2-7	-	TGTGCCAGCAGTTCGAGCTCCTACGAGCAGTACTTC	CASSSSSYEQYF